Described below is a single T cell receptor beta chain sequence and its context. TCR beta libraries were built with iRepertoire HTBI primers and Arm-PCR of CDR3 regions. TCRdb reanalysed the multiplex PCR reads using MiXCR and keeps one entry per CDR3 protein. The data hold 650,000 to 850,000 distinct CDR3 sequences, with approximately 31% observed a single time. This sample was taken from a study of regulatory T cells in long-lasting Graves disease. This CDR3 is built from 12 residues. V shed 1 base and J shed 10 bases, with 11 bases lying between them. As to time point: persistent/refractory GD, antithyroid drugs over 5 years with positive TRAb. After RNA was extracted from PBMCs, the TCR library was made from it.

This clonotype originated in a female donor with Graves disease. The material was peripheral blood mononuclear cells (PBMCs), obtained when the disease was refractory, from a patient treated with antithyroid drugs. This chain connects TRBV12-3 or TRBV12-4 to TRBJ2-7; no definite D call. The CDR3 protein is CASSLVGVYQYF. CDR3 DNA sequence: TGTGCCAGCAGTTTAGTGGGTGTATATCAGTACTTC.